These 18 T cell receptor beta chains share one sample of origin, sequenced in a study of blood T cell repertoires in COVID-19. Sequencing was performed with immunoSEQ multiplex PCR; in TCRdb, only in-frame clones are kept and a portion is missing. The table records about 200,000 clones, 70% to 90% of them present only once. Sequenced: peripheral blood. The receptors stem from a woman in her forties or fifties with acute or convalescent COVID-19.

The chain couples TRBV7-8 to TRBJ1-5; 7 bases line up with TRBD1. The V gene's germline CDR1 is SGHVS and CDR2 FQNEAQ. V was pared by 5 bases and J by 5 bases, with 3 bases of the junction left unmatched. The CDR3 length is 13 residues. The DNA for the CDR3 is TGTGCCAGCAGCCATGACAGGGATCAGCCCCAGCATTTT. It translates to CASSHDRDQPQHF.

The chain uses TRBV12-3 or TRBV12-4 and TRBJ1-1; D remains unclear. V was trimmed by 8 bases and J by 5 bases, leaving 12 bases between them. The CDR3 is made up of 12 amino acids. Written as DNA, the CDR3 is TGTGCCAGCGGACGGGAAAAGACTGAAGCTTTCTTT. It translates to CASGREKTEAFF.

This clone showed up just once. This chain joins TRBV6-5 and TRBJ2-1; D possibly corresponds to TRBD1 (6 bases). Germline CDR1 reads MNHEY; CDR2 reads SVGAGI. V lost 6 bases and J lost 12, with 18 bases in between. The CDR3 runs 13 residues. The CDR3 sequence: CASSQQGPAGQFF. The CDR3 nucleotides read TGTGCCAGCAGCCAACAGGGACCCGCGGGGCAGTTCTTC.

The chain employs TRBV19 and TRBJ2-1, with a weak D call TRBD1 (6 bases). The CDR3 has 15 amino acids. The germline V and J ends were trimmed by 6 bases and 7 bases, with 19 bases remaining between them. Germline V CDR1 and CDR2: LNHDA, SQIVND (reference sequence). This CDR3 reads CASSPNSGVGNEQFF. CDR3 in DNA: TGTGCCAGTAGCCCTAACTCAGGGGTGGGTAATGAGCAGTTCTTC.

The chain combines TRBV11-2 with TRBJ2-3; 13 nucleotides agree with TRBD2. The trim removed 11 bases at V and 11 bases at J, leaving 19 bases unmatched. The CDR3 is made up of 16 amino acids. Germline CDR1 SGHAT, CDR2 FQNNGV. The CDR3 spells CASQLILAGGREEQYF. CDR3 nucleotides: TGTGCCTCCCAGCTTATACTAGCGGGAGGGCGCGAGGAGCAGTATTTT.

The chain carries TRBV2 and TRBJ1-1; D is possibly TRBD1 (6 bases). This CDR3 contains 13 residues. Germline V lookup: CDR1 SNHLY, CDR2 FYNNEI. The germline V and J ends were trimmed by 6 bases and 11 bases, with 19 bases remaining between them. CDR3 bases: TGTGCCAGCAGCGGAGTTGGGGAGGGGGAGGCTTTCTTT. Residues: CASSGVGEGEAFF.

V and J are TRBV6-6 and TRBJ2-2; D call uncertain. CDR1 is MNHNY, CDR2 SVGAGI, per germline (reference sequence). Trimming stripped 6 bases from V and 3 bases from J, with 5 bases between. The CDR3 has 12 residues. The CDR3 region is CASRQYTGELFF. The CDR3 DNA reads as TGTGCCAGCAGACAGTACACCGGGGAGCTGTTTTTT.

The CDR3 region is CASSLLEAGVRYEQYF. CDR3 bases: TGTGCCAGCAGCCTCCTCGAAGCGGGAGTTCGGTACGAGCAGTACTTC. The chain couples TRBV7-9 to TRBJ2-7, with 8 bases identical to TRBD2. The CDR3 contains 16 residues. The V gene end was trimmed by 5 bases and the J gene end by 4 bases; junction bases not matched to a gene: 13. The V gene's germline CDR1 is SEHNR and CDR2 FQNEAQ (reference sequence).

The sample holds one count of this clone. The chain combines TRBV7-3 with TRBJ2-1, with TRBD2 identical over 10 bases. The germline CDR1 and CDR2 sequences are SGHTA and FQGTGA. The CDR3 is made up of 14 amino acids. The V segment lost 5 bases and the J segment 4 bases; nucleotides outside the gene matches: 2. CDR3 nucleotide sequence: TGTGCCAGCAGCCCACTAGCGGGGTACAATGAGCAGTTCTTC. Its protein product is CASSPLAGYNEQFF.

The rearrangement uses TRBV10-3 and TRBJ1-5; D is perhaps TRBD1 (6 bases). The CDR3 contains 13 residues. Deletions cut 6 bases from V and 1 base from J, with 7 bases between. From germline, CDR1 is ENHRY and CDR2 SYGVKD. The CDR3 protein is CAISGQSNQPQHF. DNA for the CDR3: TGTGCCATCAGCGGACAGAGCAATCAGCCCCAGCATTTT.

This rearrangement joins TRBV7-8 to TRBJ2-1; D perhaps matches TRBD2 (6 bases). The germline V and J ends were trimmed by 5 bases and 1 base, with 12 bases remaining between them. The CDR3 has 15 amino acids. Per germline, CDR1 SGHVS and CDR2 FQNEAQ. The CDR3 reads CASSGASVSYNEQFF. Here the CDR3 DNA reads TGTGCCAGCAGCGGGGCTAGCGTATCCTACAATGAGCAGTTCTTC.

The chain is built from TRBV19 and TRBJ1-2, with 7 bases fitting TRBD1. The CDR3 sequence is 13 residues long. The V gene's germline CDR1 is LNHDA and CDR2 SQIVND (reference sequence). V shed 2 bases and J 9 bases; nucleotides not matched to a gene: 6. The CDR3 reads CASSISQGNRYTF. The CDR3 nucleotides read TGTGCCAGTAGTATATCACAGGGGAATCGCTACACCTTC.

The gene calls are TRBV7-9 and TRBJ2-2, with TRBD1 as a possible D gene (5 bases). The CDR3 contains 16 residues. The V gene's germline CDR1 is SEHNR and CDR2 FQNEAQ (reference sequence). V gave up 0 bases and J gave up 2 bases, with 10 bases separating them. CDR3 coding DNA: TGTGCCAGCAGCTTAGCGTTAGGGGATAACACCGGGGAGCTGTTTTTT. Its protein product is CASSLALGDNTGELFF.

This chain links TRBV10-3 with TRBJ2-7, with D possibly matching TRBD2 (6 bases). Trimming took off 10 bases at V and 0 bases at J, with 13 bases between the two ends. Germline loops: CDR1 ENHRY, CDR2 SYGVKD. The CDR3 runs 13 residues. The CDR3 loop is CATLAQSSYEQYF. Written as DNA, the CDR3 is TGTGCCACCCTAGCGCAAAGCTCCTACGAGCAGTACTTC.

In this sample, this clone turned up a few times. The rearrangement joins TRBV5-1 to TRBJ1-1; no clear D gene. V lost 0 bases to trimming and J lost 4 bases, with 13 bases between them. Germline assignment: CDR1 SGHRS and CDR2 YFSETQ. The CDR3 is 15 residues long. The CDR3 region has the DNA TGCGCCAGCAGCTTGGATATGGCGGAGAGCACTGAAGCTTTCTTT. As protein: CASSLDMAESTEAFF.

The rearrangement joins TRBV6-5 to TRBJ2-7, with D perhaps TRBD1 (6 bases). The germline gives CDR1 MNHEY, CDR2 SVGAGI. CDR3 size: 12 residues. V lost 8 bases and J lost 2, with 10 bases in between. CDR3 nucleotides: TGTGCCAGCTCGACAGGAACCTACGAGCAGTACTTC. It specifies CASSTGTYEQYF.

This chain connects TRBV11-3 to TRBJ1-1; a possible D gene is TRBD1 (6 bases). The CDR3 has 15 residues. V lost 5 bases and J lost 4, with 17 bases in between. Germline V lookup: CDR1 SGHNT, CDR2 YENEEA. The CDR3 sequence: CASSGQSRGRTEAFF. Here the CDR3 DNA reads TGTGCCAGCAGCGGACAGTCCAGAGGTCGCACTGAAGCTTTCTTT.

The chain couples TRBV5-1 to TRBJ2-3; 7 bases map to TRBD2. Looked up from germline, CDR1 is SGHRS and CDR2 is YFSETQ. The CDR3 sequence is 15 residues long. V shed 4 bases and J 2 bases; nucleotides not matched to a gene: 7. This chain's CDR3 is CASSPGLVHTDTQYF. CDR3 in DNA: TGCGCCAGCAGCCCCGGACTAGTCCACACAGATACGCAGTATTTT.